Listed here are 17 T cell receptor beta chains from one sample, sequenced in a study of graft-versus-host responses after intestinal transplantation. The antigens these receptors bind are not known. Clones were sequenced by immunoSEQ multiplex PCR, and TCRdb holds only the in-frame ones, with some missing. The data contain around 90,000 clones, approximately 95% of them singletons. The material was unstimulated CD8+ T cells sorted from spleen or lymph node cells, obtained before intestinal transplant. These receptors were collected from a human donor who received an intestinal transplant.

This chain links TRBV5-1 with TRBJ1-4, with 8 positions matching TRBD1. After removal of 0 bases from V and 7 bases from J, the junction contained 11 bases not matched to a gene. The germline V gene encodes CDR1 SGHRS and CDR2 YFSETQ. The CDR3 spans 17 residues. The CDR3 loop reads CASSLDPMTGVFEKLFF. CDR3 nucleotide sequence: TGCGCCAGCAGCTTGGATCCCATGACAGGGGTATTTGAAAAACTGTTTTTT.

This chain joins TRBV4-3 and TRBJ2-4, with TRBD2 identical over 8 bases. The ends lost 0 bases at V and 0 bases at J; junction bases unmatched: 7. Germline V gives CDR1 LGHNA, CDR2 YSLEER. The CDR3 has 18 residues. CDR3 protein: CASSQDFRGGLAKNIQYF. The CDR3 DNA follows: TGCGCCAGCAGCCAAGATTTTCGGGGGGGTCTAGCCAAAAACATTCAGTACTTC.

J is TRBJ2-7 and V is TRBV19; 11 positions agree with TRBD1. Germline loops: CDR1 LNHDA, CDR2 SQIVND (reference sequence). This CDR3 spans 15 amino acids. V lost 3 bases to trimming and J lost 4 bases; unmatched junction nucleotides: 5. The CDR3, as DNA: TGTGCCAGTAGTATGGGACAGGGGGGTACGTACGAGCAGTACTTC. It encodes CASSMGQGGTYEQYF.

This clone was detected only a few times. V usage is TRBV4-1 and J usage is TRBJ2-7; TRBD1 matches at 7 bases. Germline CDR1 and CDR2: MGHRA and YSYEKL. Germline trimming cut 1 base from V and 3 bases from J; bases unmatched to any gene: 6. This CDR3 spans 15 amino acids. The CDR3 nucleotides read TGCGCCAGCAGCCAAGTGCAGGGGGAGCGCTACGAGCAGTACTTC. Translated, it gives CASSQVQGERYEQYF.

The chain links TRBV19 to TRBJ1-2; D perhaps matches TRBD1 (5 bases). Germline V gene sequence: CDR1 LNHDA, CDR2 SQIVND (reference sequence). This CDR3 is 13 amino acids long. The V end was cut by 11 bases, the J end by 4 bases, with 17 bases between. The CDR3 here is CASMQGMTYGYTF. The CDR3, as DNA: TGTGCCTCGATGCAGGGTATGACCTATGGCTACACCTTC.

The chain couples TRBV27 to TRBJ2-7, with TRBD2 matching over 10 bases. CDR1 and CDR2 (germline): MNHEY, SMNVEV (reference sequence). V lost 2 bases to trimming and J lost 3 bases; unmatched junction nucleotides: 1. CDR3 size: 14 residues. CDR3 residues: CASSLRTSGYEQYF. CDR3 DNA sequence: TGTGCCAGCAGTTTAAGGACTAGCGGCTACGAGCAGTACTTC.

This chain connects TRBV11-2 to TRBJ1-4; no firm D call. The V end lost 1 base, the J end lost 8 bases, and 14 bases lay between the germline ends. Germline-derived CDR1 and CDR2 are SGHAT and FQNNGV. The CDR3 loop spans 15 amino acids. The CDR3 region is CASSLGAVSSEKLFF. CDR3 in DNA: TGTGCCAGCAGCTTAGGGGCCGTTTCTTCAGAAAAACTGTTTTTT.

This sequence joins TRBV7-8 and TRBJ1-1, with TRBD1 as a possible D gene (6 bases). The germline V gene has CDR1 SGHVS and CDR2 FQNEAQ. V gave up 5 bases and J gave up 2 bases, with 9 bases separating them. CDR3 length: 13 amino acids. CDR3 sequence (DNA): TGTGCCAGCAGCCCCAGGGGAAACACTGAAGCTTTCTTT. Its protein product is CASSPRGNTEAFF. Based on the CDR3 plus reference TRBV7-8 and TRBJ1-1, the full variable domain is GAGVSQSPRYKVAKRGQDVALRCDPISGHVSLFWYQQALGQGPEFLTYFQNEAQLDKSGLPSDRFFAERPEGSVSTLKIQRTQQEDSAVYLCASSPRGNTEAFFGQGTRLTVV.

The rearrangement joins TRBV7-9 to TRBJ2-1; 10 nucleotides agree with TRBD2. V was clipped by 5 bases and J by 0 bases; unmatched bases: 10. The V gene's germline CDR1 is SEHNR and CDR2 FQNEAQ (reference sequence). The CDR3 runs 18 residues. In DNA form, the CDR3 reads TGTGCCAGCAGCGCCGGGACTAGCGTGGGTCTCTCCTACAATGAGCAGTTCTTC. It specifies CASSAGTSVGLSYNEQFF.

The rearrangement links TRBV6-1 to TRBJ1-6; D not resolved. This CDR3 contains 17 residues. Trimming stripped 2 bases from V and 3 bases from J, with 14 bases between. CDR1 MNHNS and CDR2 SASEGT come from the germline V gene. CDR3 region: CASSEYSTDYYNSPLHF. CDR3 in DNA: TGTGCCAGCAGTGAATACAGTACGGATTACTATAATTCACCCCTCCACTTT.

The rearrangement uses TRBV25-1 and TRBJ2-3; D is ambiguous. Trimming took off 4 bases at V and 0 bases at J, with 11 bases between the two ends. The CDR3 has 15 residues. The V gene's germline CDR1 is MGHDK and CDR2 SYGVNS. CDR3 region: CASSGPSLSTDTQYF. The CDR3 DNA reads TGTGCCAGCAGTGGTCCCTCCCTCAGCACAGATACGCAGTATTTT.

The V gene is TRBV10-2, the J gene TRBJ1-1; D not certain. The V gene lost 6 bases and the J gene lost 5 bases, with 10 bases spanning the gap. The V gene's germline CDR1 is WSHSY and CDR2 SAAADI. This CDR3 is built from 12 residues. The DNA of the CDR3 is TGCGCCAGCAGCAATTGGAGGACTGAAGCTTTCTTT. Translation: CASSNWRTEAFF.

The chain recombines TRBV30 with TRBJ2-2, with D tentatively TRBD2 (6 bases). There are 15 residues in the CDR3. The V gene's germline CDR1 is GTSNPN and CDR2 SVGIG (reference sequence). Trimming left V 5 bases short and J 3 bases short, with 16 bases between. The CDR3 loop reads CAWEARGLDTGELFF. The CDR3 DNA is TGTGCCTGGGAGGCGCGGGGACTGGACACCGGGGAGCTGTTTTTT. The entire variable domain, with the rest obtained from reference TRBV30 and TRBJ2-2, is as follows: SQTIHQWPATLVQPVGSPLSLECTVEGTSNPNLYWYRQAAGRGLQLLFYSVGIGQISSEVPQNLSASRPQDRQFILSSKKLLLSDSGFYLCAWEARGLDTGELFFGEGSRLTVL.

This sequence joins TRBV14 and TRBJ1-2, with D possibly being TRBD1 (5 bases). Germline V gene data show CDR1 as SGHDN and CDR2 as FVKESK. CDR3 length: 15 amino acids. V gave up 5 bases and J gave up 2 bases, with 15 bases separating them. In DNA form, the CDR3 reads TGTGCCAGCAGCGACAGCACCGGGTTCAACTATGGCTACACCTTC. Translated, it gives CASSDSTGFNYGYTF. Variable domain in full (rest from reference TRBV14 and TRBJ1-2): EAGVTQFPSHSVIEKGQTVTLRCDPISGHDNLYWYRRVMGKEIKFLLHFVKESKQDESGMPNNRFLAERTGGTYSTLKVQPAELEDSGVYFCASSDSTGFNYGYTFGSGTRLTVV.

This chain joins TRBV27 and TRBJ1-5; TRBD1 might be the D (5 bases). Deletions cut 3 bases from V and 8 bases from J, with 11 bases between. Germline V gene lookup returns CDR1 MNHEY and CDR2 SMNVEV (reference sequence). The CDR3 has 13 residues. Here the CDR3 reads CASSFAGMEPQHF. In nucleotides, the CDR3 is TGTGCCAGCAGTTTCGCAGGGATGGAGCCCCAGCATTTT.

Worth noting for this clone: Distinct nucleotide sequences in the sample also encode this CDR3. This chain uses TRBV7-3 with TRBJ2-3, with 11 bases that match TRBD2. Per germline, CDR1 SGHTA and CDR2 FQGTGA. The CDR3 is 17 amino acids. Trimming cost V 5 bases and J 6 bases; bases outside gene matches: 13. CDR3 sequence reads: CASSASISGGARDTQYF. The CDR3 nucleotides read TGTGCCAGCAGCGCATCCATTAGCGGGGGGGCACGGGATACGCAGTATTTT.

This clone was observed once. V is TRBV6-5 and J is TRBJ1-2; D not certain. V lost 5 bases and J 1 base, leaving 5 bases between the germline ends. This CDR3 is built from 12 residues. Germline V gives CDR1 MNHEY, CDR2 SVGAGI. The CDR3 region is CASSIYNYGYTF. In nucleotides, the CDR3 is TGTGCCAGCAGTATATATAACTATGGCTACACCTTC.